Following are 28 T cell receptor beta chains from one sample sequenced in a study of CD8 T cells in ankylosing spondylitis (dated by TCRdb to 2016 to 2017). The investigation overall reported the following: Blood from ankylosing spondylitis patients appeared to be characterized by a TCR beta motif made up of about 8 highly homologous amino acid variants.

Their recognized antigens are unknown. Library preparation was by 5' RACE. The run used an Illumina HiSeq 2500. The public reads were run again by TCRdb, first through fastp at Q25 and then through MiXCR, and only productive beta chains were kept. Rows with one shared CDR3 protein collapse into an entry with the most common genes and DNA. For this sample there are 200,000 to 250,000 distinct CDR3 sequences; 15% to 20% appear just once. The top ten clones comprise roughly 43% of the sample. The sample comprised blood, either unsorted or a sorted T cell fraction (not recorded which). These receptors were obtained from a male donor with ankylosing spondylitis.

In this sample, this clonotype turned up many times. The rearrangement uses TRBV12-3 or TRBV12-4 and TRBJ2-3; 8 bases map to TRBD2. The CDR3 is 15 residues long. The ends lost 3 bases at V and 2 bases at J; junction bases unmatched: 4. CDR3 DNA: TGTGCCAGCAGTTTTGCGGGAGGCCCCACAGATACGCAGTATTTT. It codes for CASSFAGGPTDTQYF.

This clonotype has at least ten counts. The chain uses TRBV12-3 or TRBV12-4 and TRBJ2-1, with D perhaps TRBD2 (5 bases). The CDR3 runs 15 residues. Trimming took off 1 base at V and 5 bases at J, with 12 bases between the two ends. CDR3 DNA: TGTGCCAGCAGTTTAGAACTAGGGTTTGACAATGAGCAGTTCTTC. It encodes CASSLELGFDNEQFF.

The J gene is TRBJ2-7, the V gene TRBV5-1; no firm D call. CDR3 length: 14 amino acids. Trimming cost V 0 bases and J 3 bases, with 10 bases left between them. Germline V lookup: CDR1 SGHRS, CDR2 YFSETQ. DNA for the CDR3: TGCGCCAGCAGCTTGGACCCAATGAGCTACGAGCAGTACTTC. Translation: CASSLDPMSYEQYF.

Details on this clonotype: An end of the junction does not agree with germline; a read error may underlie this. The gene calls are TRBV3-1 and TRBJ1-2; TRBD1 agrees at 11 bases. This CDR3 contains 16 residues. Germline loops: CDR1 LGHDT, CDR2 YNNKEL (reference sequence). The chain's CDR3 is CASSPLGTGGDYGFTF. DNA for the CDR3: TGTGCCAGCAGCCCCCTCGGGACAGGGGGGGACTATGGCTTCACCTTC. The full variable domain, with the rest looked up from reference TRBV3-1 and TRBJ1-2, is DTAVSQTPKYLVTQMGNDKSIKCEQNLGHDTMYWYKQDSKKFLKIMFSYNNKELIINETVPNRFSPKSPDKAHLNLHINSLELGDSAVYFCASSPLGTGGDYGFTFGSGTRLTVV.

This clonotype was counted a few times. This chain uses TRBV3-1 with TRBJ2-2; D is uncertain. CDR3 length: 18 residues. Germline values: CDR1 LGHDT, CDR2 YNNKEL (reference sequence). Trimming cost V 0 bases and J 5 bases, with 19 bases left between them. CDR3 coding DNA: TGTGCCAGCAGCCAAGATCGTCTTTATACCCTGGGGACCGGGGAGCTGTTTTTT. The encoded protein is CASSQDRLYTLGTGELFF.

V usage is TRBV6-1 and J usage is TRBJ1-3; 7 nucleotides line up with TRBD1. The V and J ends lost 0 bases and 0 bases, in that order; junction bases with no gene match: 5. Germline CDR1 and CDR2: MNHNS and SASEGT. The CDR3 is 17 residues long. CDR3 in amino acids: CASSEARTGASGNTIYF. CDR3 bases: TGTGCCAGCAGTGAAGCCCGGACAGGAGCCTCTGGAAACACCATATATTTT.

The V call is TRBV10-2, the J call TRBJ2-3, with D perhaps TRBD2 (6 bases). Germline values: CDR1 WSHSY, CDR2 SAAADI. With 3 bases removed from V and 3 bases from J, the gap between germline ends came to 10 bases. The CDR3 consists of 14 residues. The CDR3 protein is CASSDLALTDTQYF. CDR3 coding DNA: TGCGCCAGCAGTGACCTAGCGTTAACAGATACGCAGTATTTT.

J is TRBJ2-1 and V is TRBV5-1; TRBD2 aligns across 11 bases. The V gene end was trimmed by 4 bases and the J gene end by 2 bases; junction bases not matched to a gene: 2. CDR1 is SGHRS, CDR2 YFSETQ, per germline. The CDR3 extends over 15 amino acids. The CDR3 bases are TGCGCCAGCAGCACACTAGCGGGGGCCTACAATGAGCAGTTCTTC. This encodes CASSTLAGAYNEQFF. Combining the CDR3 with reference TRBV5-1 and TRBJ2-1 gives the whole variable domain KAGVTQTPRYLIKTRGQQVTLSCSPISGHRSVSWYQQTPGQGLQFLFEYFSETQRNKGNFPGRFSGRQFSNSRSEMNVSTLELGDSALYLCASSTLAGAYNEQFFGPGTRLTVL.

This clonotype came up many times. The genes are TRBV12-3 or TRBV12-4 and TRBJ2-1; TRBD1 agrees at 7 bases. The V segment lost 6 bases and the J segment 0 bases; nucleotides outside the gene matches: 5. The CDR3 consists of 15 residues. CDR3 coding DNA: TGTGCCAGCAGCCCGGGACAGAGCTCCTACAATGAGCAGTTCTTC. It codes for CASSPGQSSYNEQFF.

This chain uses TRBV9 with TRBJ2-5; no clear D. Per the germline V gene, CDR1 is SGDLS and CDR2 is YYNGEE. This CDR3 is 14 amino acids long. The V end was cut by 0 bases, the J end by 2 bases, with 8 bases between. CDR3: CASSVEPIQETQYF. As DNA, the CDR3 is TGTGCCAGCAGCGTAGAGCCGATACAAGAGACCCAGTACTTC.

This clonotype was counted only a few times. This chain connects TRBV18 to TRBJ2-5; TRBD1 aligns across 7 bases. Germline V gene lookup returns CDR1 KGHSH and CDR2 LQKENI. The V and J ends lost 8 bases and 0 bases, in that order; junction bases with no gene match: 3. The CDR3 length is 13 residues. CDR3 bases: TGTGCCAGCAAGACAGGGAACCAAGAGACCCAGTACTTC. Residues: CASKTGNQETQYF.

Only one count was recorded for this clonotype. The chain recombines TRBV3-1 with TRBJ2-1; 8 nucleotides align to TRBD2. The J call is in doubt because the DNA end fits TRBJ2-7 better. The CDR3 covers 17 residues. The germline V gene encodes CDR1 LGHDT and CDR2 YNNKEL (reference sequence). This CDR3 reads CASSQDGPGGAYNEQYF. The CDR3 region has the DNA TGTGCCAGCAGCCAAGATGGGCCCGGGGGGGCATACAATGAGCAGTACTTC.

Only a few counts were recorded for this clonotype. The rearrangement joins TRBV28 to TRBJ2-2, with D perhaps matching TRBD1 (6 bases). CDR1 and CDR2 from the germline V gene are MDHEN and SYDVKM. The CDR3 sequence is 13 residues long. V shed 3 bases and J shed 6 bases, with 8 bases lying between them. Here the CDR3 DNA reads TGTGCCAGCAGTTTGGGGGCCCCCGGGGAGCTGTTTTTT. Residues: CASSLGAPGELFF.

This clonotype was counted only a few times. The chain carries TRBV5-5 and TRBJ2-1; D ambiguous. The CDR3 is 16 amino acids. V was clipped by 0 bases and J by 3 bases, with 13 bases between them. Germline V gene sequence: CDR1 SGHKS, CDR2 YYEKEE (reference sequence). CDR3 loop: CASSLDLYRNYNEQFF. The CDR3 region has the DNA TGTGCCAGCAGCTTGGATCTGTATAGGAACTACAATGAGCAGTTCTTC.

This clonotype was observed many times. The gene calls are TRBV2 and TRBJ1-3; D not certain. The germline V and J ends were trimmed by 5 bases and 2 bases, with 19 bases remaining between them. This CDR3 region has 17 residues. Germline V gives CDR1 SNHLY, CDR2 FYNNEI. The CDR3 protein is CASSPTHLDTTGNTIYF. The CDR3 coding sequence is TGTGCCAGCAGTCCTACCCATTTGGATACAACTGGAAACACCATATATTTT.

In this sample, this clonotype turned up a few times. This chain uses TRBV12-3 or TRBV12-4 with TRBJ2-2; 8 bases map to TRBD2. The CDR3 has 15 amino acids. Unmatched junction bases numbered 7, after V lost 3 bases and J lost 7 bases. CDR3 amino acids: CASSFAVGGGGELFF. As DNA, the CDR3 is TGTGCCAGCAGTTTTGCCGTCGGGGGGGGCGGGGAGCTGTTTTTT.

This clonotype appeared a few times. The rearrangement uses TRBV4-1 and TRBJ2-3, with 9 nucleotides matching TRBD2. Trimming at V came to 0 bases and at J to 5 bases, leaving 6 bases not matched to a gene. This CDR3 contains 16 residues. CDR1 is MGHRA and CDR2 is YSYEKL in the germline V gene. The CDR3 DNA reads as TGCGCCAGCAGCCAAGAGGGCGGGGGGGCAGGAGATACGCAGTATTTT. Amino acids: CASSQEGGGAGDTQYF.

This CDR3 is CASSPSTGSSYNEQFF. The DNA of the CDR3 is TGCGCCAGCAGCCCCTCGACAGGATCTTCCTACAATGAGCAGTTCTTC. The rearrangement uses TRBV4-3 and TRBJ2-1; D perhaps matches TRBD1 (6 bases). This CDR3 region has 16 residues. The germline V and J ends were trimmed by 4 bases and 1 base, with 14 bases remaining between them. From germline, CDR1 is LGHNA and CDR2 YSLEER.

This clonotype was found a few times. The rearrangement links TRBV7-9 to TRBJ2-1; tentatively, D is TRBD2 (6 bases). CDR1 SEHNR and CDR2 FQNEAQ come from the germline V gene (reference sequence). Between the trimmed V and J ends, which lost 7 bases and 0 bases, there was a span of 16 bases. The CDR3 is made up of 16 amino acids. CDR3 residues: CASTIADSSSYNEQFF. For the CDR3, the DNA is TGTGCCAGCACTATAGCGGACTCGAGCTCCTACAATGAGCAGTTCTTC.

This rearrangement joins TRBV24-1 to TRBJ2-2; D not certain. The V gene lost 1 base and the J gene lost 4 bases, with 9 bases spanning the gap. CDR1 and CDR2 (germline): KGHDR, SFDVKD. The CDR3 contains 15 residues. DNA for the CDR3: TGTGCCACCAGTGATTTAGGCGGCAGCACCGGGGAGCTGTTTTTT. This encodes CATSDLGGSTGELFF.

The chain has TRBV27 and TRBJ2-5, with 10 bases matching TRBD2. The CDR3 loop spans 18 amino acids. With 2 bases clipped from V and 4 bases from J, the junction kept 13 bases outside the gene matches. The germline CDR1 and CDR2 sequences are MNHEY and SMNVEV (reference sequence). CDR3 bases: TGTGCCAGCAGTTTAGTAAGCGTGAGCGGGAGGGCCGCAGAGACCCAGTACTTC. Residues: CASSLVSVSGRAAETQYF.

In its sample, this clonotype was seen a few times. This chain links TRBV9 with TRBJ2-7, with TRBD2 matching 7 bases. CDR1 is SGDLS and CDR2 is YYNGEE in the germline V gene. After removal of 4 bases from V and 2 bases from J, the junction contained 9 bases not matched to a gene. The CDR3 is 15 residues long. The CDR3 reads CASSPQGGSPYEQYF. The CDR3, as DNA: TGTGCCAGCAGCCCGCAGGGCGGGAGCCCCTACGAGCAGTACTTC.

This clonotype was picked up a small number of times. This chain joins TRBV12-5 and TRBJ2-3; 9 nucleotides match TRBD1. Germline-derived CDR1 and CDR2 are LGHNT and FRNRAP. CDR3 length: 15 residues. The V and J ends lost 2 bases and 4 bases, in that order; junction bases with no gene match: 4. CDR3 sequence reads: CASGLYGTGPDTQYF. The DNA for the CDR3 is TGTGCTAGTGGTTTGTACGGGACAGGGCCAGATACGCAGTATTTT.

The V and J genes are TRBV20-1 and TRBJ2-7, with 12 bases matching TRBD2. Per the germline V gene, CDR1 is DFQATT and CDR2 is SNEGSKA (reference sequence). J was trimmed by 7 bases and V by 0 bases; bases with no gene match: 7. CDR3 length equals 15 residues. The CDR3 bases are TGCAGTGCTAGAGATCTGACTAGCGGGAGTGGGGAGCAGTACTTC. This gives the protein CSARDLTSGSGEQYF.

This clonotype has just one count. V gene TRBV5-6 combines with J gene TRBJ2-1; 10 positions agree with TRBD1. The germline V gene encodes CDR1 SGHDT and CDR2 YYEEEE. The ends lost 0 bases at V and 7 bases at J; junction bases unmatched: 7. The CDR3 spans 16 residues. The DNA for the CDR3 is TGTGCCAGCAGCTTGGGCGGGACAGGGGTTGTTAATGAGCAGTTCTTC. Amino acids: CASSLGGTGVVNEQFF.

This chain uses TRBV19 with TRBJ1-5, with D possibly TRBD1 on 5 matching bases. The CDR3 contains 14 residues. Trimming removed 3 bases from V and 6 bases from J, with 12 bases in between. Germline V gene sequence: CDR1 LNHDA, CDR2 SQIVND (reference sequence). CDR3 DNA: TGTGCCAGTAGTATTCCCACAGGTCTTCAGCCCCAGCATTTT. Its translation is CASSIPTGLQPQHF.

This clonotype was picked up a small number of times. The CDR3 protein is CASSLPGQTYEQYF. The CDR3 bases are TGTGCCAGCAGCTTACCGGGACAGACCTACGAGCAGTACTTC. J is TRBJ2-7 and V is TRBV11-2; 7 bases fit TRBD1. V gave up 2 bases and J gave up 2 bases; unmatched junction bases: 3. This CDR3 region has 14 residues. Per germline, CDR1 SGHAT and CDR2 FQNNGV.

This clonotype was seen a handful of times. V usage is TRBV12-3 or TRBV12-4 and J usage is TRBJ2-3; 8 positions match TRBD2. The V gene end was trimmed by 3 bases and the J gene end by 4 bases; junction bases not matched to a gene: 15. The CDR3 is 18 residues long. The CDR3: CASSFLFSGGKGSDTQYF. The DNA of the CDR3 is TGTGCCAGCAGTTTCTTGTTCAGCGGGGGTAAAGGTTCAGATACGCAGTATTTT.